The 23 T cell receptor beta chains in this list originate from one sample, sequenced in a study of cytomegalovirus exposure and HLA in healthy donors. The PCR had 60 Vbeta and 13 Jbeta primers. The method was immunoSEQ multiplex PCR; TCRdb's version includes in-frame clones alone and lacks a portion of them. This table holds hundreds of thousands of clones, approximately 81% found once. The specimen sequenced was PBMCs. Every receptor here comes from a girl aged 2 to 10 in good health and CMV-seronegative.

The chain carries TRBV27 and TRBJ2-7; TRBD1 matches at 9 bases. With 4 bases clipped from V and 2 bases from J, the junction kept 6 bases outside the gene matches. The V gene's germline CDR1 is MNHEY and CDR2 SMNVEV (reference sequence). CDR3 length: 15 residues. CDR3 bases: TGTGCCAGCAGTTATGGGACAGGGTCAACCTACGAGCAGTACTTC. Translated: CASSYGTGSTYEQYF.

The chain joins TRBV11-2 to TRBJ1-4; 8 nucleotides agree with TRBD1. This CDR3 has 17 residues. Germline V gene lookup returns CDR1 SGHAT and CDR2 FQNNGV. J lost 0 bases, V lost 1 base, and 4 bases had no gene match. This CDR3 reads CASSLGTGFSTNEKLFF. The DNA of the CDR3 is TGTGCCAGCAGCTTAGGGACAGGGTTTTCAACTAATGAAAAACTGTTTTTT.

The chain recombines TRBV2 with TRBJ1-2, with TRBD1 matching over 9 bases. V shed 2 bases, J shed 8 bases, and the junction held 12 bases outside the gene matches. In germline, CDR1 is SNHLY, CDR2 FYNNEI. The CDR3 has 16 amino acids. CDR3 coding DNA: TGTGCCAGCAGTGAATCTAAAACAGGGGGCTCTTCCGGCTACACCTTC. Its translation: CASSESKTGGSSGYTF.

The chain links TRBV11-2 to TRBJ1-5, with TRBD1 matching over 7 bases. The ends lost 2 bases at V and 2 bases at J; junction bases unmatched: 3. The CDR3 runs 15 residues. Germline values: CDR1 SGHAT, CDR2 FQNNGV. The CDR3 loop reads CASSLSGTGNQPQHF. The CDR3 DNA reads TGTGCCAGCAGCTTATCCGGGACAGGCAATCAGCCCCAGCATTTT. The whole variable domain, filled in from reference TRBV11-2 and TRBJ1-5, reads EAGVAQSPRYKIIEKRQSVAFWCNPISGHATLYWYQQILGQGPKLLIQFQNNGVVDDSQLPKDRFSAERLKGVDSTLKIQPAKLEDSAVYLCASSLSGTGNQPQHFGDGTRLSIL.

This sequence joins TRBV6-1 and TRBJ1-6; D is perhaps TRBD1 (6 bases). The CDR3 is 15 residues long. The germline V and J ends were trimmed by 9 bases and 8 bases, with 20 bases remaining between them. The germline CDR1 and CDR2 sequences are MNHNS and SASEGT. CDR3 sequence: CASGVNRVRDSPLHF. The CDR3 coding sequence is TGTGCCAGTGGGGTGAACAGGGTTCGGGATTCACCCCTCCACTTT.

The chain has TRBV2 and TRBJ2-2, with 10 bases fitting TRBD1. V was clipped by 5 bases and J by 0 bases; unmatched bases: 9. Looked up from germline, CDR1 is SNHLY and CDR2 is FYNNEI. The CDR3 has 18 residues. The CDR3 region is CASSTSRDRGPNTGELFF. CDR3 sequence (DNA): TGTGCCAGCAGTACGTCCCGGGACAGGGGACCGAACACCGGGGAGCTGTTTTTT.

This clone was found once. The gene calls are TRBV11-2 and TRBJ1-1, with 7 bases aligning to TRBD1. The ends lost 7 bases at V and 3 bases at J; junction bases unmatched: 5. The germline V gene encodes CDR1 SGHAT and CDR2 FQNNGV. The CDR3 spans 13 residues. The CDR3 is CASTARGDTEAFF. The CDR3 DNA sequence: TGTGCCAGCACCGCCAGGGGGGACACTGAAGCTTTCTTT.

The rearrangement joins TRBV29-1 to TRBJ2-7; 8 nucleotides agree with TRBD2. CDR1 is SQVTM and CDR2 is ANQGSEA in the germline V gene. With V trimmed by 2 bases and J by 0 bases, 6 bases remained unmatched. The CDR3 spans 15 residues. The CDR3 protein is CSVENGLAGSYEQYF. DNA of the CDR3: TGCAGCGTTGAAAACGGCCTAGCGGGCTCCTACGAGCAGTACTTC.

The chain uses TRBV30 and TRBJ2-3; D is unclear. The CDR3 loop spans 11 amino acids. The germline CDR1 and CDR2 sequences are GTSNPN and SVGIG (reference sequence). The V gene lost 2 bases and the J gene lost 8 bases, with 8 bases spanning the gap. The chain's CDR3 is CAWSLRSTQYF. CDR3 sequence (DNA): TGTGCCTGGAGTCTCCGGTCTACGCAGTATTTT.

The CDR3 DNA follows: TGCGCCAGCAGCCGCCTCGGACAGGTCCAAGAGACCCAGTACTTC. This translates into CASSRLGQVQETQYF. The V and J genes are TRBV5-1 and TRBJ2-5; 7 positions match TRBD1. The V segment lost 4 bases and the J segment 1 base; nucleotides outside the gene matches: 7. The CDR3 consists of 15 residues. The V gene's germline CDR1 is SGHRS and CDR2 YFSETQ.

V gene TRBV29-1 combines with J gene TRBJ2-7, with 9 positions matching TRBD1. The CDR3 covers 13 residues. V gave up 6 bases and J gave up 2 bases; unmatched junction bases: 5. Germline loops: CDR1 SQVTM, CDR2 ANQGSEA. CDR3 region: CSVARDRAYEQYF. CDR3 nucleotide sequence: TGCAGCGTCGCCCGGGACAGGGCCTACGAGCAGTACTTC.

This chain connects TRBV2 to TRBJ2-2; 11 positions agree with TRBD2. The CDR3 loop spans 15 amino acids. CDR1 SNHLY and CDR2 FYNNEI come from the germline V gene. The trim removed 8 bases at V and 7 bases at J, leaving 9 bases unmatched. The CDR3 here is CASVPSGGWNGELFF. The CDR3 DNA is TGTGCCAGCGTCCCTAGCGGGGGGTGGAACGGGGAGCTGTTTTTT.

The chain employs TRBV5-8 and TRBJ2-7; TRBD2 matches 13 bases. Germline V gene sequence: CDR1 SGHTS, CDR2 YDEGEE. The CDR3 loop spans 17 amino acids. V lost 4 bases to trimming and J lost 6 bases; unmatched junction nucleotides: 13. CDR3 amino acids: CASSTGLAGPLYVEQYF. The DNA for the CDR3 is TGTGCCAGCAGCACGGGACTAGCGGGGCCCCTCTACGTCGAGCAGTACTTC.

The chain has TRBV29-1 and TRBJ1-1; D uncertain. V was clipped by 7 bases and J by 7 bases, with 13 bases between them. Germline loops: CDR1 SQVTM, CDR2 ANQGSEA. The CDR3 runs to 11 residues. The CDR3 nucleotides are TGCAGCGCGGGGTCCGGCCGTGAAGCTTTCTTT. Translating it yields CSAGSGREAFF.

V usage is TRBV5-1 and J usage is TRBJ2-1; TRBD2 matches at 10 bases. The ends lost 0 bases at V and 0 bases at J; junction bases unmatched: 3. Germline lookup yields CDR1 SGHRS and CDR2 YFSETQ. This CDR3 comprises 17 residues. CDR3: CASSLDQRGGSYNEQFF. DNA for the CDR3: TGCGCCAGCAGCTTGGATCAGCGGGGGGGCTCCTACAATGAGCAGTTCTTC.

The chain combines TRBV2 with TRBJ1-3; D is unresolved. Germline CDR1 SNHLY, CDR2 FYNNEI. The CDR3 runs to 13 residues. The ends were cut back, 5 bases at V and 0 bases at J, with 5 bases in the middle. The CDR3 nucleotides read TGTGCCAGCAGTAGAGTCTCTGGAAACACCATATATTTT. It specifies CASSRVSGNTIYF.

The J gene is TRBJ1-4, the V gene TRBV5-1; a possible D gene is TRBD1 (6 bases). CDR1 is SGHRS and CDR2 is YFSETQ in the germline V gene. V lost 3 bases and J 7 bases, leaving 19 bases between the germline ends. The CDR3 totals 16 residues. The chain's CDR3 is CASSWRTGGALEKLFF. CDR3 bases: TGCGCCAGCAGCTGGAGGACGGGGGGGGCTCTTGAAAAACTGTTTTTT.

This clone was seen just once. V gene TRBV9 combines with J gene TRBJ2-2; D unclear. Between the trimmed V and J ends, which lost 1 base and 3 bases, there was a span of 10 bases. The V gene's germline CDR1 is SGDLS and CDR2 YYNGEE. The CDR3 runs 15 residues. The CDR3 nucleotides read TGTGCCAGCAGCGTAACATTGTTGGACACCGGGGAGCTGTTTTTT. Protein product: CASSVTLLDTGELFF.

The gene calls are TRBV7-8 and TRBJ2-1, with a possible D match to TRBD2 (6 bases). The V and J ends lost 1 base and 9 bases respectively, with 16 bases between them. This CDR3 has 15 amino acids. Germline CDR1 is SGHVS and CDR2 is FQNEAQ. The CDR3 sequence: CASSLGYGRRSEQFF. CDR3 sequence (DNA): TGTGCCAGCAGCTTAGGATACGGGAGAAGGTCTGAGCAGTTCTTC.

The rearrangement joins TRBV5-4 to TRBJ2-1; a weak D match, TRBD2 (6 bases). Deletions cut 4 bases from V and 5 bases from J, with 16 bases between. The V gene's germline CDR1 is SGHNT and CDR2 YYREEE (reference sequence). The CDR3 consists of 15 residues. The CDR3 spells CASSPQEGGHNEQFF. Written as DNA, the CDR3 is TGTGCCAGCAGCCCCCAGGAGGGCGGCCACAATGAGCAGTTCTTC.

This clone has only a few counts. This CDR3 reads CATSRGPTGPYEQYF. CDR3 nucleotides: TGTGCCACCAGCAGAGGCCCGACAGGGCCCTACGAGCAGTACTTC. J is TRBJ2-7 and V is TRBV15; 7 bases align to TRBD1. Trimming at V came to 1 base and at J to 2 bases, leaving 5 bases not matched to a gene. Germline CDR1 is LNHNV and CDR2 is YYDKDF (reference sequence). This CDR3 contains 15 residues.

This clone was seen only once. The chain carries TRBV12-2 and TRBJ2-7; the D call of TRBD2 is as the table states it, not checked on the DNA. TRBV12-2 is a pseudogene. The CDR3 contains 17 residues. CDR3 DNA sequence: TGTGCAAGTCGCTTAGGGAGGGTCCTCAGGGATGACTACGAGCAGTACTTC. The encoded protein is CASRLGRVLRDDYEQYF.

Turning to this clone: Without the conserved terminal phenylalanine or tryptophan, this CDR3 likely stems from a read error. The limits of the CDR3 on the DNA are not certain, so only TCRdb's listed CDR3 is given. This chain uses TRBV28 with TRBJ2-7; TRBD2, as called in the table, went unchecked against the DNA. The CDR3 spans 9 residues, counting both ends. Germline V lookup: CDR1 MDHEN, CDR2 SYDVKM. The CDR3 is CAAGGGIQL.